The 20 T cell receptor beta chains below were found in one sample sequenced in a study of early T cells in non-severe SARS-CoV-2 infection. Each CDR3 protein is one row after TCRdb ran MiXCR on the 5' RACE reads. The table lists approximately 81,000 distinct CDR3 sequences, about 14% of them singletons, with roughly 3% in the top ten. The sample comprised whole blood. These receptors were collected from an adult who was a healthcare worker with PCR-confirmed SARS-CoV-2 infection or an uninfected control (not recorded which).

CDR3 in amino acids: CASSFPGQGSNTGELFF. CDR3 DNA sequence: TGTGCCAGCAGCTTCCCGGGACAAGGATCGAACACCGGGGAGCTGTTTTTT. The chain employs TRBV7-9 and TRBJ2-2, with D possibly TRBD1 on 6 matching bases. V dropped 3 bases and J dropped 0 bases, with 14 bases sitting between them. In germline, CDR1 is SEHNR, CDR2 FQNEAQ (reference sequence). CDR3 size: 17 residues.

This clonotype occurred many times. This chain links TRBV7-2 with TRBJ1-5; weak D call: TRBD1 (6 bases). V was pared by 5 bases and J by 6 bases, with 14 bases between. Germline CDR1 is SGHTA and CDR2 is FQGNSA. The CDR3 runs 14 residues. This CDR3 is CASSRTAFAQPQHF. In DNA form, the CDR3 reads TGTGCCAGCAGCCGGACAGCTTTTGCTCAGCCCCAGCATTTT.

A word on this clonotype: It may be a read error: a sequence one base away is much more abundant. The J gene is TRBJ2-7, the V gene TRBV10-2, with 10 bases matching TRBD1. The CDR3 covers 12 residues. V shed 8 bases, J shed 3 bases, and the junction held 1 base outside the gene matches. The germline V gene has CDR1 WSHSY and CDR2 SAAADI. The CDR3 DNA sequence: TGCGCCAGCCGGGACAGGGGCTACGAGCAGTACTTC. Its protein is CASRDRGYEQYF.

This clonotype was seen at least ten times. The rearrangement uses TRBV5-6 and TRBJ1-1; no reliable D call. The ends were cut back, 3 bases at V and 7 bases at J, with 7 bases in the middle. The germline CDR1 and CDR2 sequences are SGHDT and YYEEEE. The CDR3 extends over 11 amino acids. The CDR3 spells CASSYLFEAFF. The CDR3 region has the DNA TGTGCCAGCAGCTACCTCTTTGAAGCTTTCTTT. Based on the CDR3 plus reference TRBV5-6 and TRBJ1-1, the full variable domain is DAGVTQSPTHLIKTRGQQVTLRCSPKSGHDTVSWYQQALGQGPQFIFQYYEEEERQRGNFPDRFSGHQFPNYSSELNVNALLLGDSALYLCASSYLFEAFFGQGTRLTVV.

This clonotype was seen many times. This rearrangement joins TRBV28 to TRBJ2-1; no definite D call. This CDR3 contains 17 residues. From germline, CDR1 is MDHEN and CDR2 SYDVKM. The ends were cut back, 3 bases at V and 2 bases at J, with 17 bases in the middle. The CDR3 DNA reads TGTGCCAGCAGTTTTCGAGCTGCGGCGCCTACCTACAATGAGCAGTTCTTC. Translated, it gives CASSFRAAAPTYNEQFF.

This clonotype was observed at least ten times. The chain joins TRBV7-9 to TRBJ1-4; TRBD1 agrees at 7 bases. The CDR3 runs 14 residues. CDR1 is SEHNR and CDR2 is FQNEAQ in the germline V gene (reference sequence). V gave up 6 bases and J gave up 8 bases; unmatched junction bases: 9. The CDR3 reads CASSRGQSEEKLFF. Written as DNA, the CDR3 is TGTGCCAGCAGTCGGGGACAGTCCGAAGAAAAACTGTTTTTT.

A few counts support this clonotype. This chain connects TRBV6-5 to TRBJ1-2; TRBD1 aligns across 7 bases. There are 15 residues in the CDR3. With 0 bases clipped from V and 4 bases from J, the junction kept 5 bases outside the gene matches. The germline V gene has CDR1 MNHEY and CDR2 SVGAGI. DNA for the CDR3: TGTGCCAGCAGTTACTCGTCCAGGGGGGGCTATGGCTACACCTTC. Translation: CASSYSSRGGYGYTF.

CDR3 bases: TGCGCCAGCAGCCCCGGACACGGCAATCAGCCCCAGCATTTT. The encoded protein is CASSPGHGNQPQHF. The chain combines TRBV5-1 with TRBJ1-5, with D tentatively TRBD1 (5 bases). Per the germline V gene, CDR1 is SGHRS and CDR2 is YFSETQ. CDR3 length: 14 residues. Trimming cost V 4 bases and J 2 bases, with 10 bases left between them. Together with reference TRBV5-1 and TRBJ1-5, the CDR3 gives the full variable domain: KAGVTQTPRYLIKTRGQQVTLSCSPISGHRSVSWYQQTPGQGLQFLFEYFSETQRNKGNFPGRFSGRQFSNSRSEMNVSTLELGDSALYLCASSPGHGNQPQHFGDGTRLSIL.

The chain combines TRBV2 with TRBJ2-7, with D perhaps matching TRBD2 (5 bases). The germline V and J ends were trimmed by 8 bases and 3 bases, with 8 bases remaining between them. The germline V gene encodes CDR1 SNHLY and CDR2 FYNNEI. This CDR3 has 11 amino acids. CDR3 sequence (DNA): TGTGCCAGCGATCGGGACTACGAGCAGTACTTC. It specifies CASDRDYEQYF. Complete variable domain (other parts from reference TRBV2 and TRBJ2-7): EPEVTQTPSHQVTQMGQEVILRCVPISNHLYFYWYRQILGQKVEFLVSFYNNEISEKSEIFDDQFSVERPDGSNFTLKIRSTKLEDSAMYFCASDRDYEQYFGPGTRLTVT.

This clonotype was counted between two and nine times. Germline is not matched at one junction end, which may reflect a read error. The rearrangement joins TRBV30 to TRBJ2-2; maybe TRBD1 (6 bases). Germline CDR1 GTSNPN, CDR2 SVGIG (reference sequence). CDR3 size: 16 residues. CDR3 protein: CAWTRTGQGFVGELSF. CDR3 in DNA: TGTGCCTGGACCAGAACAGGGCAGGGGTTTGTCGGGGAGCTGTCTTTT.

The chain uses TRBV20-1 and TRBJ1-1; D is unresolved. Trimming stripped 2 bases from V and 2 bases from J, with 15 bases between. The CDR3 totals 15 residues. Per the germline V gene, CDR1 is DFQATT and CDR2 is SNEGSKA (reference sequence). Written as DNA, the CDR3 is TGCAGTGCTAGAATGGGTGAAACGGCAAACACTGAAGCTTTCTTT. Its translation: CSARMGETANTEAFF.

This clonotype was observed a few times. V and J are TRBV18 and TRBJ2-1; D is undetermined. The CDR3 extends over 14 amino acids. CDR1 and CDR2 (germline): KGHSH, LQKENI. Trimming removed 1 base at V and 6 bases at J, with 10 bases between. The CDR3 bases are TGTGCCAGCTCACCACGTCAGGTCCTCAATGAGCAGTTCTTC. Encoded protein: CASSPRQVLNEQFF.

The V and J genes are TRBV6-1 and TRBJ1-1; 9 positions match TRBD1. Per germline, CDR1 MNHNS and CDR2 SASEGT. The CDR3 has 12 residues. V was pared by 5 bases and J by 13 bases, with 8 bases of the junction left unmatched. The CDR3 nucleotides are TGTGCCAGCAGTCAACTACAGGGGGCAGGTTTCTTT. Translated, it gives CASSQLQGAGFF.

This clonotype occurred a few times. This sequence joins TRBV5-1 and TRBJ1-1; D not resolved. Trimming left V 4 bases short and J 4 bases short, with 8 bases between. Per the germline V gene, CDR1 is SGHRS and CDR2 is YFSETQ. This CDR3 spans 12 amino acids. CDR3 amino acids: CASSIDGTEAFF. CDR3 bases: TGCGCCAGCAGCATCGACGGCACTGAAGCTTTCTTT.

This clonotype was seen at least ten times. V gene TRBV27 combines with J gene TRBJ2-7; perhaps TRBD1 as D (5 bases). This CDR3 has 13 residues. V was cut by 5 bases and J by 6 bases, with 14 bases left in between. CDR1 MNHEY and CDR2 SMNVEV come from the germline V gene (reference sequence). For the CDR3, the DNA is TGTGCCAGCAGTCCCCAATGGGGCATCGAGCAGTACTTC. Encoded protein: CASSPQWGIEQYF.

This clonotype was picked up a small number of times. The chain joins TRBV23-1 to TRBJ2-6, with D possibly TRBD1 on 6 matching bases. TRBV23-1 carries the ORF label, with uncertain function. This CDR3 has 15 amino acids. V lost 3 bases, J lost 4 bases, and 10 bases lay in between. This CDR3 reads CASSHLGAGANVLTF. The CDR3 DNA is TGCGCCAGCAGTCATCTGGGGGCGGGGGCCAACGTCCTGACTTTC.

This chain connects TRBV3-1 to TRBJ2-3; perhaps TRBD2 as D (6 bases). Germline V lookup: CDR1 LGHDT, CDR2 YNNKEL (reference sequence). V lost 1 base to trimming and J lost 3 bases, with 14 bases between them. The CDR3 loop spans 16 amino acids. This CDR3 is CASSQVGGATTDTQYF. The DNA of the CDR3 is TGTGCCAGCAGCCAAGTAGGAGGGGCCACGACAGATACGCAGTATTTT.

In its sample, this clonotype was seen many times. This rearrangement joins TRBV3-1 to TRBJ2-5; tentatively, D is TRBD2 (5 bases). CDR3 length: 15 residues. The germline V gene encodes CDR1 LGHDT and CDR2 YNNKEL (reference sequence). Trimming took 0 bases from V and 2 from J, leaving 10 bases between them. CDR3 loop: CASSQERAGQETQYF. The DNA for the CDR3 is TGTGCCAGCAGCCAAGAGAGGGCAGGACAAGAGACCCAGTACTTC.

In this sample, this clonotype turned up a few times. V usage is TRBV24-1 and J usage is TRBJ2-3, with 8 bases aligning to TRBD2. Germline V gene sequence: CDR1 KGHDR, CDR2 SFDVKD. The CDR3 is made up of 15 amino acids. J lost 0 bases, V lost 5 bases, and 3 bases had no gene match. This CDR3 is CATSGAGVSTDTQYF. The CDR3 DNA is TGTGCCACCAGTGGAGCGGGAGTGAGCACAGATACGCAGTATTTT.

V and J are TRBV20-1 and TRBJ2-7; 8 positions agree with TRBD2. CDR3 length: 14 amino acids. Germline V gene data show CDR1 as DFQATT and CDR2 as SNEGSKA (reference sequence). Trimming removed 6 bases from V and 2 bases from J; junction bases left unmatched: 9. CDR3 sequence reads: CSARKGAGAYEQYF. In DNA, the CDR3 is TGCAGTGCCCGTAAGGGAGCGGGAGCCTACGAGCAGTACTTC.